This TCR beta chain is drawn from a study of T cell responses to AZD1222 COVID-19 vaccine. Overall study results and limits: At baseline, just 6 or 7 AZD1222 recipients tested seropositive. Repertoire collection took place solely once the T cell response had peaked.

Trimming took 1 base from V and 10 from J, leaving 13 bases between them. The CDR3 runs to 13 residues. Germline values: CDR1 MGHRA, CDR2 YSYEKL. Remarks on this clone: The antigen remains undetermined.

Data came from immunoSEQ multiplex PCR; TCRdb stores just in-frame clones and leaves some out. Among some 250,000 clones, around 93% were seen once, and the ten largest hold around 0.58%. The sequences come from peripheral blood, collected 28 days after the second AZD1222 dose. This receptor was taken from an adult who received the AZD1222 COVID-19 vaccine. V usage is TRBV4-1 and J usage is TRBJ1-1, with D possibly being TRBD1 (5 bases). CDR3 coding DNA: TGCGCCAGCAGCCAAGGGGGCGGAGATAGAGCTTTCTTT. Translated: CASSQGGGDRAFF.